A selection of T cell receptor beta chains follows, all from one sample in a study of CD8+ T cells in alopecia areata. The data were produced by immunoSEQ multiplex PCR, yet TCRdb's version contains in-frame clones alone and is incomplete. Of approximately 140,000 clones listed, more than 40% are singletons. Sequencing was done on a sample of CD4+ T cells sorted from blood. Every receptor here comes from a human donor with alopecia areata. CDR3s include the opening cysteine and the closing phenylalanine or tryptophan. Each record gives: clone size, V gene, J gene, D gene, CDR3 DNA, CDR3 protein. D genes are given only for firm matches. Some rows mark clone size as missing; the rest say once, few, many or name a class of expanded clone.

clone_size: few
v_call: TRBV29-1
j_call: TRBJ2-1
d_call: -
cdr3_nt: TGCAGCGTTGGCCCGGGTCTCGAGCAGTTCTTC
cdr3_aa: CSVGPGLEQFF

clone_size: -
v_call: TRBV29-1
j_call: TRBJ1-1
d_call: -
cdr3_nt: TGCAGCGTCCAAGGGTACATGAACACTGAAGCTTTCTTT
cdr3_aa: CSVQGYMNTEAFF

clone_size: -
v_call: TRBV18
j_call: TRBJ2-7
d_call: -
cdr3_nt: TGTGCCAGCTCACCCGCCTACGAGCAGTACTTC
cdr3_aa: CASSPAYEQYF

clone_size: -
v_call: TRBV30
j_call: TRBJ2-7
d_call: TRBD1
cdr3_nt: TGTGCCTGGAGTGGTGACAGGGGCCGCCGCTCCTACGAGCAGTACTTC
cdr3_aa: CAWSGDRGRRSYEQYF

clone_size: -
v_call: TRBV5-1
j_call: TRBJ2-3
d_call: -
cdr3_nt: TGCGCCAGCAGCCCGGGACAACGCACAGATACGCAGTATTTT
cdr3_aa: CASSPGQRTDTQYF

clone_size: -
v_call: TRBV29-1
j_call: TRBJ2-1
d_call: TRBD2
cdr3_nt: TGCAGCACCACCGCAAAGGCGGGAGCGGGGCCTGAGCAGTTCTTC
cdr3_aa: CSTTAKAGAGPEQFF

clone_size: -
v_call: TRBV5-1
j_call: TRBJ2-1
d_call: -
cdr3_nt: TGCGCCAGCAGCTTAACCGGGACAACCGACAATGAGCAGTTCTTC
cdr3_aa: CASSLTGTTDNEQFF

clone_size: -
v_call: TRBV4-1
j_call: TRBJ1-2
d_call: TRBD1
cdr3_nt: TGCGCCAGCAGCCCCGGACAGGGCGTCCCCTATGGCTACACCTTC
cdr3_aa: CASSPGQGVPYGYTF

clone_size: -
v_call: TRBV7-9
j_call: TRBJ2-5
d_call: -
cdr3_nt: TGTGCCAGCAGCCGTTCTAGAGGGCCGAAACAAGAGACCCAGTACTTC
cdr3_aa: CASSRSRGPKQETQYF

clone_size: -
v_call: TRBV28
j_call: TRBJ1-2
d_call: -
cdr3_nt: TGTGCCAGCAGTTTATACGGGTTATTGGGCTACACCTTC
cdr3_aa: CASSLYGLLGYTF

clone_size: -
v_call: TRBV27
j_call: TRBJ1-1
d_call: TRBD1
cdr3_nt: TGTGCCAGCAGTTTGTCCCCGACAGGGATTACTGAAGCTTTCTTT
cdr3_aa: CASSLSPTGITEAFF

clone_size: few
v_call: TRBV10-3
j_call: TRBJ2-1
d_call: -
cdr3_nt: TGTGCCATCAAAGCAGGGTTAGACTACAATGAGCAGTTCTTC
cdr3_aa: CAIKAGLDYNEQFF

clone_size: -
v_call: TRBV27
j_call: TRBJ2-1
d_call: TRBD2
cdr3_nt: TGTGCCAGCAGTTTTAAAGTGGCGGGACTAGCGCCGAATGAGCAGTTCTTC
cdr3_aa: CASSFKVAGLAPNEQFF

clone_size: -
v_call: TRBV30
j_call: TRBJ1-2
d_call: -
cdr3_nt: TGTGCCTGGAGTGTCGGGATTAGATACACCTTC
cdr3_aa: CAWSVGIRYTF

clone_size: -
v_call: TRBV9
j_call: TRBJ2-5
d_call: TRBD2
cdr3_nt: TGTGCCAGCAGCGTAGGACTAGCGGGAGAGACCCAGTACTTC
cdr3_aa: CASSVGLAGETQYF

clone_size: -
v_call: TRBV29-1
j_call: TRBJ2-5
d_call: TRBD2
cdr3_nt: TGCAGCGTTGTATCTAGCGGGAGGGAGACCCAGTACTTC
cdr3_aa: CSVVSSGRETQYF

clone_size: -
v_call: TRBV29-1
j_call: TRBJ1-1
d_call: -
cdr3_nt: TGCAGCGTTAAAGGGGTCGGCACTGAAGCTTTCTTT
cdr3_aa: CSVKGVGTEAFF

clone_size: few
v_call: TRBV5-1
j_call: TRBJ1-2
d_call: -
cdr3_nt: TGCGCCAGCAGCTTGGAAGGCAGAGGCTATGGCTACACCTTC
cdr3_aa: CASSLEGRGYGYTF

clone_size: -
v_call: TRBV7-9
j_call: TRBJ2-1
d_call: TRBD1
cdr3_nt: TGTGCCAGCAGCTCCCGGGACAGCTCCTACAATGAGCAGTTCTTC
cdr3_aa: CASSSRDSSYNEQFF

clone_size: few
v_call: TRBV29-1
j_call: TRBJ2-7
d_call: -
cdr3_nt: TGCAGCGTTGCCCCGCCCTACGAGCAGTACTTC
cdr3_aa: CSVAPPYEQYF

clone_size: -
v_call: TRBV11-2
j_call: TRBJ2-7
d_call: TRBD1
cdr3_nt: TGTGCCAGCAGCCCCCTCGAGGACAGGGCGTACAGCTCCTACGAGCAGTACTTC
cdr3_aa: CASSPLEDRAYSSYEQYF

clone_size: few
v_call: TRBV29-1
j_call: TRBJ2-3
d_call: TRBD2
cdr3_nt: TGCAGCGCCGAGCGGGAGTTCCCAGATACGCAGTATTTT
cdr3_aa: CSAEREFPDTQYF

clone_size: few
v_call: TRBV18
j_call: TRBJ1-1
d_call: -
cdr3_nt: TGTGCCAGCTCAGCTACAGGGAACACTGAAGCTTTCTTT
cdr3_aa: CASSATGNTEAFF

clone_size: few
v_call: TRBV6-6
j_call: TRBJ2-7
d_call: -
cdr3_nt: TGTGCCACCCGGACCAGAGCTCCTACCTACGAGCAGTACTTC
cdr3_aa: CATRTRAPTYEQYF

clone_size: -
v_call: TRBV29-1
j_call: TRBJ2-7
d_call: -
cdr3_nt: TGCAGCGTTGAGGTTTCCTACGAGCAGTACTTC
cdr3_aa: CSVEVSYEQYF